Listed here is a single TCR beta chain. The data were obtained in a study of OX40 agonist ivuxolimab in advanced cancers. In the study overall: The group had a mean age of approximately 60 years, ranged from about 23 to 85, and was roughly 80% male.

The table came from immunoSEQ multiplex PCR; TCRdb's copy has only in-frame clones and leaves some out. This sample has about 20,000 clones; around nine tenths occur once, and the top ten carry approximately 23%. V shed 5 bases and J shed 6 bases, with 17 bases lying between them. Looked up from germline, CDR1 is SGHVS and CDR2 is FQNEAQ. The CDR3 totals 14 residues. The sequence was collected from an adult with an advanced solid tumor such as melanoma, head and neck, liver or kidney cancer. The material was CD4+ or CD8+ T cells sorted from blood, obtained in a trial of the OX40 agonist ivuxolimab. V and J are TRBV7-8 and TRBJ2-7; D may be TRBD2 (6 bases). The DNA for the CDR3 is TGTGCCAGCAGCCCATTGACTAGTGCAACCGAGCAGTACTTC. Encoded protein: CASSPLTSATEQYF. Drawing the rest from reference TRBV7-8 and TRBJ2-7, the complete variable domain is GAGVSQSPRYKVAKRGQDVALRCDPISGHVSLFWYQQALGQGPEFLTYFQNEAQLDKSGLPSDRFFAERPEGSVSTLKIQRTQQEDSAVYLCASSPLTSATEQYFGPGTRLTVT.